This T cell receptor (beta chain) was obtained from a study of cytomegalovirus exposure and HLA in healthy donors. Findings and caveats of the study: Earlier analysis found most TCR beta V segments productive about 87% or about 30% of the time. Cytomegalovirus-associated TCR beta chains were listed, numbering 150 to 200.

V was clipped by 3 bases and J by 4 bases, with 14 bases between them. The CDR3 sequence is 15 residues long. Germline V gene sequence: CDR1 MGHRA, CDR2 YSYEKL. 60 Vbeta and 13 Jbeta primers were used in PCR. The repertoire was sequenced with immunoSEQ multiplex PCR; TCRdb's copy has only in-frame clones and lacks some. Recorded for this sample: more than 35,000 clones. For this clone: What it recognizes is unknown.

Sequencing was performed on PBMCs. The receptor comes from a young man in good health and CMV-seronegative. The genes are TRBV4-1 and TRBJ2-3, with unresolved D. CDR3 region: CASSQAQDWADTQYF. The CDR3 nucleotides are TGCGCCAGCAGCCAGGCCCAGGATTGGGCAGATACGCAGTATTTT.